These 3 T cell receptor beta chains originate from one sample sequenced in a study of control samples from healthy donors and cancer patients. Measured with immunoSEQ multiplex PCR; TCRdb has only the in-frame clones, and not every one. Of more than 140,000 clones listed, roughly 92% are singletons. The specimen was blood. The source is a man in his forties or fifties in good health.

CDR3 bases: TGTGCCACCAGTCCGGCGCGGGGGGGTTGGCTAGCGGCTACCTACAATGAGCAGTTCTTC. Its translation is CATSPARGGWLAATYNEQFF. The chain recombines TRBV24-1 with TRBJ2-1, with 9 positions matching TRBD2. V was clipped by 6 bases and J by 2 bases; unmatched bases: 19. Germline assignment: CDR1 KGHDR and CDR2 SFDVKD. CDR3 length equals 20 residues.

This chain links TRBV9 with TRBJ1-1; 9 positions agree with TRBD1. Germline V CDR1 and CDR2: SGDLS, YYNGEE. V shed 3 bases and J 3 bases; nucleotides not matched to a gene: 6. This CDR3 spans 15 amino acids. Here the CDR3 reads CASSETGGEYTEAFF. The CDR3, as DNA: TGTGCCAGCAGCGAAACAGGGGGCGAGTACACTGAAGCTTTCTTT. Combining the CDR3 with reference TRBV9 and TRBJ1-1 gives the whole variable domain DSGVTQTPKHLITATGQRVTLRCSPRSGDLSVYWYQQSLDQGLQFLIQYYNGEERAKGNILERFSAQQFPDLHSELNLSSLELGDSALYFCASSETGGEYTEAFFGQGTRLTVV.

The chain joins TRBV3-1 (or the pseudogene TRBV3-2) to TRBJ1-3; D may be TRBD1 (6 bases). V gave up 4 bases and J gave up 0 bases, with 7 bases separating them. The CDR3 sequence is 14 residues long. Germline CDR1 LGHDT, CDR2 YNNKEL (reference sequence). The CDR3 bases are TGTGCCAGCAGCCTGGACAGCTCTGGAAACACCATATATTTT. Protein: CASSLDSSGNTIYF.